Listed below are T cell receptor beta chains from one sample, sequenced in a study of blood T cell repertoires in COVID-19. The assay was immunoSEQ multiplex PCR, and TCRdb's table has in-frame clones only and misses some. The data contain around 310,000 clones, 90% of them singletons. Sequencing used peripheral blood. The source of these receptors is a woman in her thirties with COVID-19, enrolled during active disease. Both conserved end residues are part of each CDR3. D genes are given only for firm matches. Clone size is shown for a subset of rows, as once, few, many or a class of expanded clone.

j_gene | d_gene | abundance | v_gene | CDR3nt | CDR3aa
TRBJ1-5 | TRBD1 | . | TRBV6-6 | TGTGCCAGCAGTTATAGGGGACAGGGAAGCAATCAGCCCCAGCATTTT | CASSYRGQGSNQPQHF
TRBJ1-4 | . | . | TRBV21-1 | TGTGCCAGCAGCAAAGTAGCAGTGATTAATGAAAAACTGTTTTTT | CASSKVAVINEKLFF
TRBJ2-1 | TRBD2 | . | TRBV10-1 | TGCGCCAGCAGTAAAATAGCGGGGATAGAGCAGTTCTTC | CASSKIAGIEQFF
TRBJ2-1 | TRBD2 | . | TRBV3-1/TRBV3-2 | TGTGCCAGCAGCGCCCGACTAGCGGGAGGTCTGGATGATGAGCAGTTCTTC | CASSARLAGGLDDEQFF
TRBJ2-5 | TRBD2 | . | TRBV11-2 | TGTGCCAGCAGCTCCATACTAGCGGGAGGGACAGAGACCCAGTACTTC | CASSSILAGGTETQYF
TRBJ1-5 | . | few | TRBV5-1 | TGCGCCAGCAGCCCGGGAGGGGGGGGACTCAATCAGCCCCAGCATTTT | CASSPGGGGLNQPQHF
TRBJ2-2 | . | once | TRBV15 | TGTGCCACTACACTAGAAGGATCCTCCGGGGAGCTGTTTTTT | CATTLEGSSGELFF
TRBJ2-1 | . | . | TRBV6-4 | TGTGCCAGCAGTGAGGAGGGAGGTGGCTCCTACAATGAGCAGTTCTTC | CASSEEGGGSYNEQFF
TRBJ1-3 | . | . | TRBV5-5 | TGTGCCAGCAGCCAAGGACAAAGTGGAAACACCATATATTTT | CASSQGQSGNTIYF
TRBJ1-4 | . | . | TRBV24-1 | TGTGCCACCGCGGGGACTCGGGATGAAAAACTGTTTTTT | CATAGTRDEKLFF
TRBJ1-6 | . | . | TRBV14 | TGTGCCAGCAGCCAAACCACGAGCTCCTATAATTCACCCCTCCACTTT | CASSQTTSSYNSPLHF
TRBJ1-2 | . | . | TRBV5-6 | TGTGCCAGCAGCAGAGGGGGAGAGAACTATGGCTACACCTTC | CASSRGGENYGYTF
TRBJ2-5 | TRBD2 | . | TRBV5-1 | TGCGCCAGCCGGGGAGGGATCCAAGAGACCCAGTACTTC | CASRGGIQETQYF
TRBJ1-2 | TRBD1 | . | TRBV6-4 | TGTGCCAGCAGTGTCCGGGGACAGGGGGCGCGGACCTTC | CASSVRGQGARTF
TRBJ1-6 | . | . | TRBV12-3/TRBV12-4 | TGTGCCAGCAGTTTTGACTTAAATTCACCCCTCCACTTT | CASSFDLNSPLHF
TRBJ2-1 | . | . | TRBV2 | TGTGCCAGCTCGCTAGACTGGAATGAGCAGTTCTTC | CASSLDWNEQFF
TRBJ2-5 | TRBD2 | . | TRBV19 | TGTGCCAGTAGTACCTCAGCGGGAGGCTTGAGAGAGACCCAGTACTTC | CASSTSAGGLRETQYF
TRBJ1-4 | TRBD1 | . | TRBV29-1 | TGCAGCGTCGCATCCGGGACAGGGTATGAAAAACTGTTTTTT | CSVASGTGYEKLFF
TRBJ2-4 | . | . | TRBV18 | TGTGCCAGCTCACCGGTGGGGCAGGTCAAAAACATTCAGTACTTC | CASSPVGQVKNIQYF
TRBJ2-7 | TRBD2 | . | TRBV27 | TGTGCCAGCAGTAGCCTCCTGGCGGGAGGGCCCGAGCAGTACTTC | CASSSLLAGGPEQYF
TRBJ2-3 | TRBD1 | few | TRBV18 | TGTGCCAGCTCAGAGCCGGGGACAGGGGGGACAGATACGCAGTATTTT | CASSEPGTGGTDTQYF
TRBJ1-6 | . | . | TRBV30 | TGTGCCTGGAATGGCAGGGAAGATTCACCCCTCCACTTT | CAWNGREDSPLHF
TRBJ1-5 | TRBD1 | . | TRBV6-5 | TGTGCCAGCAGTCTCCGAGGGGGCCGCAATCAGCCCCAGCATTTT | CASSLRGGRNQPQHF
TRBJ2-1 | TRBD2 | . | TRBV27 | TGTGCCAGCAGTCCCGGGATAGCGGGCGATGAGCAGTTCTTC | CASSPGIAGDEQFF
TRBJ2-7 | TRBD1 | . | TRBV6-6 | TGTGCCAGCAGTTACCCGGGACAGGCCTACGAGCAGTACTTC | CASSYPGQAYEQYF
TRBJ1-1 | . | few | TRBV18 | TGTGCCAGCTCTCAGGGGCGGGACACTGAAGCTTTCTTT | CASSQGRDTEAFF
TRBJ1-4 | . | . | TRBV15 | TGTGCCACCAGCATTCCTTATGAAAAACTGTTTTTT | CATSIPYEKLFF
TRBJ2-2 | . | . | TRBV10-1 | TGCGCCAGCAGTGGGGGGGACTCGAACACCGGGGAGCTGTTTTTT | CASSGGDSNTGELFF
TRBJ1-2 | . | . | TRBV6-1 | TGTGCCAGCAGCAAGGGGTTCGGCTATGGCTACACCTTC | CASSKGFGYGYTF
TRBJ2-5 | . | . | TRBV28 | TGTGCCAGCAGCCCCGCGGGGCAAGAGACCCAGTACTTC | CASSPAGQETQYF
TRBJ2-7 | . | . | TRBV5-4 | TGTGCCAGCAGCTTGGACGGGAGCTCCTACGAGCAGTACTTC | CASSLDGSSYEQYF
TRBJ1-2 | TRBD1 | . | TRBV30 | TGTGCCTGGAGTAAGGACAGGCCTAACTATGGCTACACCTTC | CAWSKDRPNYGYTF
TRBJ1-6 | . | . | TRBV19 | TGTGCCAGTAGTATCGCTAAAGAACTGAATTCACCCCTCCACTTT | CASSIAKELNSPLHF
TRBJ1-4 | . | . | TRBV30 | TGTGCCTGGAGCCTGGGGAGGTCCTCCCCAACTAATGAAAAACTGTTTTTT | CAWSLGRSSPTNEKLFF
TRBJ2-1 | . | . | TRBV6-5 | TGTGCCAGCAGTTTCACCGTCGGGAATGGGTACAATGAGCAGTTCTTC | CASSFTVGNGYNEQFF
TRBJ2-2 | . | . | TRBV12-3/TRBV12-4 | TGTGCCAGCAGTCCTGGGCACGGGGAGCTGTTTTTT | CASSPGHGELFF
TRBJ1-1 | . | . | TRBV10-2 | TGCGCCAGCAGTGAGTCGGCGGGACCTACTGAAGCTTTCTTT | CASSESAGPTEAFF
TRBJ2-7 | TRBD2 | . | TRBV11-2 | TGTGCCAGCACCGAAACGGGGGGGAGCCTCTACGAGCAGTACTTC | CASTETGGSLYEQYF
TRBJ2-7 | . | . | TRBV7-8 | TGTGCCAGCAGCTTAGAGTCCCCAGGGGTCCCCTCCTACGAGCAGTACTTC | CASSLESPGVPSYEQYF
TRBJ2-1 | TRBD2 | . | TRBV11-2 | TGTGCCAGCACCAGAACTAGCGGAGTCTCCTACAATGAGCAGTTCTTC | CASTRTSGVSYNEQFF
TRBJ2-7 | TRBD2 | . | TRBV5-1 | TGCGCCAGCAACCGAGCGGGAGGGGACTACGAGCAGTACTTC | CASNRAGGDYEQYF
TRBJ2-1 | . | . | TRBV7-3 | TGTGCCAGCAGCTTAACGAGTTCCGGGAATGAGCAGTTCTTC | CASSLTSSGNEQFF
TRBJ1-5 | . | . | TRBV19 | TGTGCCAGTAGCCTTGACAAGTATAGCAATCAGCCCCAGCATTTT | CASSLDKYSNQPQHF
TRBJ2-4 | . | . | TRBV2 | TGTGCCAGCAGTGAAGCGCTTCGAGGCTTTCATTACTTC | CASSEALRGFHYF
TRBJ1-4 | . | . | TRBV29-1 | TGCAGCGTTGTGGCGGTCACGGGAAAACTGTTTTTT | CSVVAVTGKLFF
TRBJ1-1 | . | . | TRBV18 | TGTGCCAGCTCACCGTTGATGAGGTCGAGGGACACTGAAGCTTTCTTT | CASSPLMRSRDTEAFF
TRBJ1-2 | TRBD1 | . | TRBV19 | TGTGCCAGTACCCTCTCTCCCGGACAGGCTGTATATAGGGGCTACACCTTC | CASTLSPGQAVYRGYTF
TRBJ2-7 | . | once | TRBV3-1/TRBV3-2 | TGTGCCAGCAGCCACCCCGGACAGCACCCCTACGAGCAGTACTTC | CASSHPGQHPYEQYF
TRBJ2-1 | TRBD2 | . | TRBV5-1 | TGCGCCAGCAGCTTTTTAGCGGGAGCACAAAATGAGCAGTTCTTC | CASSFLAGAQNEQFF
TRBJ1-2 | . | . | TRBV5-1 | TGCGCCAGCAGCATCCGGGCCCCGGGGGACTATGGCTACACCTTC | CASSIRAPGDYGYTF
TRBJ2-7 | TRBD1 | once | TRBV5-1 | TGCGCCAGCAGCTCAAGCGTCCCGGGACAGGGGGCGAACTACGAGCAGTACTTC | CASSSSVPGQGANYEQYF
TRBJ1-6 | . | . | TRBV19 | TGTGCCAGTAGTATAGGTGCGGAAACACCCCTCCACTTT | CASSIGAETPLHF
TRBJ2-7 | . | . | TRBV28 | TGTGCCAGCAGTTTAGGCCAGGACGAGCAGTACTTC | CASSLGQDEQYF
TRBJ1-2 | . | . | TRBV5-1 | TGCGCCAGCAGCAAAGCAGGGTTTGACTATGGCTACACCTTC | CASSKAGFDYGYTF
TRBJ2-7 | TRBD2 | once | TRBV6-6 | TGTGCCAGCAGTTACCCGACTAGCGGCCCCCAGCAGTACTTC | CASSYPTSGPQQYF
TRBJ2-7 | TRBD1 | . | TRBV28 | TGTGCCAGCAGTACCCCTGGGACAGGGTCTCACGAGCAGTACTTC | CASSTPGTGSHEQYF
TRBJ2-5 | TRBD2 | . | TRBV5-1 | TGCGCCAGCAGCTTACTAGCGGGAGGAGGAGAGACCCAGTACTTC | CASSLLAGGGETQYF
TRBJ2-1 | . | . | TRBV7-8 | TGTGCCAGCATGGGGGGAGGGGGCTCCTACAATGAGCAGTTCTTC | CASMGGGGSYNEQFF